This T cell receptor (beta chain) was captured by sequencing in a study of shared clonotypes between healthy human individuals. Study-wide results and limits: The study found lower generation probabilities in non-shared clonotypes than in those shared by all four donors.

Methods used by the authors: Junction-only sequences without quality scores were provided by ImmunoSEQ, so filtering was different. Generated by immunoSEQ multiplex PCR, the TCRdb table keeps only in-frame clones and is missing some. V and J calls plus clone size are reproduced from that table; the DNA served to infer D and trimming. In the table there are about 1.5 million clones, 98% of which are singletons. Remarks on this clone: Its antigen is currently unknown.

V lost 2 bases and J lost 1; bases outside the gene matches: 6. The CDR3 sequence is 16 residues long. Germline CDR1 and CDR2: SGHDT and YYEEEE. Material: naive CD4+ T cells sorted from blood. Subset defined: CD45RA+ positively selected. The origin of this receptor is a man in his thirties or forties in good health. The gene calls are TRBV5-6 and TRBJ2-3; 8 nucleotides line up with TRBD2. CDR3 protein: CASSLIPGGGTDTQYF. Here the CDR3 DNA reads TGTGCCAGCAGCTTAATACCGGGAGGGGGCACAGATACGCAGTATTTT. The variable domain in full, completed from reference TRBV5-6 and TRBJ2-3, reads DAGVTQSPTHLIKTRGQQVTLRCSPKSGHDTVSWYQQALGQGPQFIFQYYEEEERQRGNFPDRFSGHQFPNYSSELNVNALLLGDSALYLCASSLIPGGGTDTQYFGPGTRLTVL.